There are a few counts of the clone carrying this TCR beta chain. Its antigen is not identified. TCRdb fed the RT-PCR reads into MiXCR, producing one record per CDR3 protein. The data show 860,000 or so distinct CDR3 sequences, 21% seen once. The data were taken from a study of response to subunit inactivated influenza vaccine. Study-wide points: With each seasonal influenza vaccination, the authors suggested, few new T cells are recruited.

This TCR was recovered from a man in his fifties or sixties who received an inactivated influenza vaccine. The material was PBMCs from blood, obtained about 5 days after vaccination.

CDR3 loop: CASSLAGQSDNEQFF. In DNA, the CDR3 is TGTGCCAGCAGTTTAGCCGGACAGTCGGACAATGAGCAGTTCTTC. V is TRBV12-3 or TRBV12-4 and J is TRBJ2-1, with a weak D call TRBD1 (6 bases). The V end lost 0 bases, the J end lost 5 bases, and 11 bases lay between the germline ends. The CDR3 is 15 residues long.